This T cell receptor beta chain derives from a study of blood T cell repertoires in COVID-19. The data were produced by immunoSEQ multiplex PCR, yet TCRdb's version contains in-frame clones alone and is incomplete. The data contain hundreds of thousands of clones, 85% to 90% of them singletons. CDR3 length equals 16 residues. V lost 6 bases and J lost 0, with 15 bases in between. Germline CDR1 and CDR2: MRHNA and SNTAGT. Sequenced input: peripheral blood. The V gene is TRBV6-4, the J gene TRBJ1-5; a possible D gene is TRBD1 (6 bases). The TCR originated in a man aged 55 to 69 who had recovered from COVID-19. CDR3: CASRKNPGDSNQPQHF. CDR3 sequence (DNA): TGTGCCAGCAGAAAGAACCCAGGGGATAGCAATCAGCCCCAGCATTTT.